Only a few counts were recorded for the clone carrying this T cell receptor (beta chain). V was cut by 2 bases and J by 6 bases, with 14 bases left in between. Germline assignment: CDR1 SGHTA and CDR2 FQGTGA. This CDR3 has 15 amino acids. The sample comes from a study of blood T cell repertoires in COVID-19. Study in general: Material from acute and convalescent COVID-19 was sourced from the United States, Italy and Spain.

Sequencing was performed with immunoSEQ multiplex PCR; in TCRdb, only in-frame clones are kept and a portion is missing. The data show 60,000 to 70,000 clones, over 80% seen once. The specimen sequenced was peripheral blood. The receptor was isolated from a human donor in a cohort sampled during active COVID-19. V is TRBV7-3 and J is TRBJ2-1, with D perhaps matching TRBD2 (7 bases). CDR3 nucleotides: TGTGCCAGCAGCTTATTGGGGGCGGGGGCCAATGAGCAGTTCTTC. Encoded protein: CASSLLGAGANEQFF.